A selection of T cell receptor beta chains follows, all from one sample in a study of blood T cell repertoires in COVID-19. Method: immunoSEQ multiplex PCR; TCRdb's copy keeps in-frame clones and lacks some. The data show 50,000 to 65,000 clones, with about 75% seen just once and around half held by the top ten. Sequencing input: PBMCs or T cells enriched from blood (not recorded which). The receptor source for this set is a woman in her sixties who had been exposed to COVID-19. CDR3s include the opening cysteine and the closing phenylalanine or tryptophan. Fields, in order: V gene, J gene, CDR3 protein.

V: TRBV9; J: TRBJ2-1; CDR3: CASSVLGDEQFF
V: TRBV19; J: TRBJ2-3; CDR3: CATRELGADTQYF
V: TRBV5-4; J: TRBJ2-1; CDR3: CASTLLAGGLYNEQFF
V: TRBV4-3; J: TRBJ2-1; CDR3: CASSPTSGTGNEQFF
V: TRBV28; J: TRBJ1-1; CDR3: CASSLVRTGPPEAFF
V: TRBV3-1/TRBV3-2; J: TRBJ2-5; CDR3: CASSQGSFSAQYF
V: TRBV28; J: TRBJ1-3; CDR3: CASSRTRDSTGNTIYF
V: TRBV5-1; J: TRBJ1-3; CDR3: CASKYGEAGNTIYF
V: TRBV9; J: TRBJ2-3; CDR3: CASSVGTTYTDTQYF
V: TRBV2; J: TRBJ2-7; CDR3: CASSQKGSYEQYF
V: TRBV6-4; J: TRBJ2-1; CDR3: CASRANRAINNEQFF
V: TRBV5-1; J: TRBJ2-7; CDR3: CASSSGLAGISSYEQYF
V: TRBV7-9; J: TRBJ2-5; CDR3: CASSLGDTKGETQYF
V: TRBV28; J: TRBJ1-2; CDR3: CASSSKRQGALFGYTF
V: TRBV5-1; J: TRBJ1-3; CDR3: CASSLGVTGNTIYF
V: TRBV9; J: TRBJ1-3; CDR3: CASSVALFEAGNTIYF
V: TRBV5-4; J: TRBJ2-3; CDR3: CASSQPTSGGIDTQYF
V: TRBV5-1; J: TRBJ2-3; CDR3: CASSLGSGGTDTQYF
V: TRBV4-3; J: TRBJ2-3; CDR3: CASSPSTGVLSDTQYF
V: TRBV30; J: TRBJ1-5; CDR3: CAWSVRDWSNQPQHF
V: TRBV12-3/TRBV12-4; J: TRBJ1-2; CDR3: CASSPDRGVGYTF
V: TRBV5-1; J: TRBJ1-3; CDR3: CASSLALAAGNTIYF
V: TRBV7-9; J: TRBJ2-1; CDR3: CASKAGVDNEQFF
V: TRBV18; J: TRBJ2-7; CDR3: CASSPSGRGAYEQYF
V: TRBV3-1/TRBV3-2; J: TRBJ1-3; CDR3: CASSQGLTAGNTIYF
V: TRBV2; J: TRBJ2-5; CDR3: CASSARGQETQYF
V: TRBV24-1; J: TRBJ1-5; CDR3: CATSDTGGDDSNQPQHF
V: TRBV19; J: TRBJ1-5; CDR3: CASGPVGGLSNQPQHF
V: TRBV2; J: TRBJ2-2; CDR3: CASTSGADGELFF
V: TRBV24-1; J: TRBJ1-6; CDR3: CATSAGQYNSPLHF
V: TRBV6-5; J: TRBJ1-4; CDR3: CASSGDRADEKLFF
V: TRBV18; J: TRBJ1-2; CDR3: CASSPLRGFKDGYTF
V: TRBV5-5; J: TRBJ2-7; CDR3: CASSLGGKYEQYF
V: TRBV21-1; J: TRBJ2-1; CDR3: CASSKEVAGEGEQFF
V: TRBV2; J: TRBJ2-7; CDR3: CASMGGLASEQYF
V: TRBV7-9; J: TRBJ1-3; CDR3: CASSLERGGSSGNTIYF
V: TRBV5-5; J: TRBJ2-3; CDR3: CASSPGGSYTDTQYF
V: TRBV9; J: TRBJ2-4; CDR3: CASSVGDRVAKNIQYF
V: TRBV2; J: TRBJ1-6; CDR3: CATRDRGDSPLHF
V: TRBV18; J: TRBJ1-2; CDR3: CASSPGRGYGYTF
V: TRBV5-1; J: TRBJ2-7; CDR3: CASSLRQGHEQYF
V: TRBV18; J: TRBJ2-1; CDR3: CASSRKMGPESSYNEQFF
V: TRBV29-1; J: TRBJ1-2; CDR3: CSVLELLGYTF
V: TRBV7-2; J: TRBJ2-5; CDR3: CASSLGWGDQETQYF
V: TRBV29-1; J: TRBJ2-7; CDR3: CSVAGQTYEQYF
V: TRBV2; J: TRBJ1-5; CDR3: CASTALGPQHF
V: TRBV5-1; J: TRBJ1-3; CDR3: CASSLSDRATGNTIYF
V: TRBV9; J: TRBJ2-1; CDR3: CASSFRGEEGYNEQFF
V: TRBV6-4; J: TRBJ1-5; CDR3: CASSVNKGGNQPQHF
V: TRBV5-8; J: TRBJ1-2; CDR3: CASSLIEGAVGYTF
V: TRBV2; J: TRBJ2-1; CDR3: CASSADAGRNEQFF
V: TRBV28; J: TRBJ1-4; CDR3: CASSPPGTGREKLFF